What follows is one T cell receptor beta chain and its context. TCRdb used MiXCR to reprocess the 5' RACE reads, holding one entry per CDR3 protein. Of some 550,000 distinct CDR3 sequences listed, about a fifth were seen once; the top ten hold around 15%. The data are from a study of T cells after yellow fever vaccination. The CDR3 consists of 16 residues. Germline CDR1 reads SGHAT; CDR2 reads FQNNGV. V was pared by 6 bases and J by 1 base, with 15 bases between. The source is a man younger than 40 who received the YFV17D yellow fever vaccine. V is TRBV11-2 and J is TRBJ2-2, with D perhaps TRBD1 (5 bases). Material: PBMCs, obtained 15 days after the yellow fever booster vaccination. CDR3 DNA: TGTGCCAGCAGTTCATTCAGGGCCCTGAACACCGGGGAGCTGTTTTTT. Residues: CASSSFRALNTGELFF. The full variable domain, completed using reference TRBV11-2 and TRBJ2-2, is EAGVAQSPRYKIIEKRQSVAFWCNPISGHATLYWYQQILGQGPKLLIQFQNNGVVDDSQLPKDRFSAERLKGVDSTLKIQPAKLEDSAVYLCASSSFRALNTGELFFGEGSRLTVL.